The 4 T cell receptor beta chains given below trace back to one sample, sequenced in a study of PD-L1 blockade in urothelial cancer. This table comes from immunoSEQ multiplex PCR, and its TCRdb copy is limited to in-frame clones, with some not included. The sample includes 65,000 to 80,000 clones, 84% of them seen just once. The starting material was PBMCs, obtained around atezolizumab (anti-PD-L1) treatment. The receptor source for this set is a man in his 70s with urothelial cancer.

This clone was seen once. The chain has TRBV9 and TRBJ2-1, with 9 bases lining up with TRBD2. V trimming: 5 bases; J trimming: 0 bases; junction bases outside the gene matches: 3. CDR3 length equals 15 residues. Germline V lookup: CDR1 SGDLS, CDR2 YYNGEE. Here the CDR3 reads CASSKTSGSYNEQFF. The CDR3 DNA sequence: TGTGCCAGCAGTAAGACTAGCGGCTCCTACAATGAGCAGTTCTTC. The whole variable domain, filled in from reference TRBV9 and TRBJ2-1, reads DSGVTQTPKHLITATGQRVTLRCSPRSGDLSVYWYQQSLDQGLQFLIQYYNGEERAKGNILERFSAQQFPDLHSELNLSSLELGDSALYFCASSKTSGSYNEQFFGPGTRLTVL.

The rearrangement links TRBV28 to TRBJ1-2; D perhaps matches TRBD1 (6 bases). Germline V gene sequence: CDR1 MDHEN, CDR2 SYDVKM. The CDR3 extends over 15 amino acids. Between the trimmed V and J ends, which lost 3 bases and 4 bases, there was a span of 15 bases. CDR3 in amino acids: CASSFSLTGPYGYTF. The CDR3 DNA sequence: TGTGCCAGCAGTTTCTCCTTAACAGGGCCCTATGGCTACACCTTC.

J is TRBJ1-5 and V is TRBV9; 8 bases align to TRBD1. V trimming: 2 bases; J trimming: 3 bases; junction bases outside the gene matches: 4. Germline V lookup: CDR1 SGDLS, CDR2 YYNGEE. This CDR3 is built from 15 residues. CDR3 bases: TGTGCCAGCAGCGTGGGGGACAGGCCCAATCAGCCCCAGCATTTT. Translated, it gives CASSVGDRPNQPQHF.

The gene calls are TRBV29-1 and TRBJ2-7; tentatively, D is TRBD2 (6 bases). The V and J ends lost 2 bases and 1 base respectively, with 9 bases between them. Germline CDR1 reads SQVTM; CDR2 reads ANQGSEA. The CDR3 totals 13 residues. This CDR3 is CSVETRESYEQYF. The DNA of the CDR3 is TGCAGCGTTGAAACGCGGGAATCCTACGAGCAGTACTTC.